The rows below give T cell receptor beta chains drawn from one sample of a study of blood T cell repertoires in COVID-19. Method: immunoSEQ multiplex PCR; TCRdb's copy keeps in-frame clones and lacks some. The sample gives about 230,000 clones, about 80% of which show up once; less than 5.5% is in the top ten. Material for sequencing was peripheral blood. Source of these receptors: a man in his forties or fifties with active or convalescent COVID-19. Both conserved end residues are part of each CDR3. Fields, in order: clone size, D gene, J gene, CDR3 length, V gene, CDR3 DNA, CDR3 protein. D genes are given only for firm matches. The listing skips clone size in some rows; elsewhere it reads once, few, many or a size class.

NA | NA | TRBJ1-3 | 14 | TRBV15 | TGTGCCACCAGCTACCACAGGGACAGAAACACCATATATTTT | CATSYHRDRNTIYF
NA | NA | TRBJ1-1 | 15 | TRBV12-5 | TGTGCTAGTGGTTTGGTACAGGGCAGGGTAGAAGAAGCTTTCTTT | CASGLVQGRVEEAFF
once | NA | TRBJ1-3 | 18 | TRBV13 | TGTGCCAGCAGCTTAGGCTTCGTGAGGGCAGACTCTGGAAACACCATATATTTT | CASSLGFVRADSGNTIYF
NA | NA | TRBJ1-4 | 15 | TRBV28 | TGTGCCAGCAGTTTAAGGGGGTTAACTAATGAAAAACTGTTTTTT | CASSLRGLTNEKLFF
NA | NA | TRBJ2-3 | 13 | TRBV7-3 | TGTGCCAGCAGCCAAGCGACCGGGGATACGCAGTATTTT | CASSQATGDTQYF
NA | NA | TRBJ1-5 | 16 | TRBV7-2 | TGTGCCAGCAGCTTGTCCCGAACAGGGTTCAATCAGCCCCAGCATTTT | CASSLSRTGFNQPQHF
NA | NA | TRBJ2-3 | 12 | TRBV12-5 | TGTGCTAGTGGTTTACAGGCAGATACGCAGTATTTT | CASGLQADTQYF
NA | TRBD1 | TRBJ2-7 | 15 | TRBV6-5 | TGTGCCAGCAGTTACTCGTGGACAGGAGACTACGAGCAGTACTTC | CASSYSWTGDYEQYF
NA | TRBD1 | TRBJ1-2 | 15 | TRBV5-4 | TGTGCCAGCAGCAACGGGGACAGGGGAGGGGGGGGCTACACCTTC | CASSNGDRGGGGYTF
NA | NA | TRBJ1-1 | 14 | TRBV15 | TGTGCCACCAGCGGAAACCAGGGGCCCACTGAAGCTTTCTTT | CATSGNQGPTEAFF
NA | NA | TRBJ1-4 | 14 | TRBV19 | TGTGCCAGTAGTCGGGGGGCAACTAATGAAAAACTGTTTTTT | CASSRGATNEKLFF
NA | TRBD1 | TRBJ1-1 | 13 | TRBV6-5 | TGTGCCAGCAGCGGACAGGGGACGACTGAAGCTTTCTTT | CASSGQGTTEAFF
NA | NA | TRBJ2-1 | 16 | TRBV7-9 | TGTGCCAGCAGCTTAAAGAGGTCTAGCTCCTACAATGAGCAGTTCTTC | CASSLKRSSSYNEQFF
NA | TRBD2 | TRBJ2-2 | 17 | TRBV2 | TGTGCCAGCAGACGTAGTAGCGGGGGCCTGAACACCGGGGAGCTGTTTTTT | CASRRSSGGLNTGELFF
NA | TRBD2 | TRBJ2-7 | 15 | TRBV5-4 | TGTGCCAGCAGCCCCAGGACTAGCGGGCCCCTCGAGCAGTACTTC | CASSPRTSGPLEQYF
NA | TRBD1 | TRBJ1-5 | 14 | TRBV7-2 | TGTGCCAGCAGCTCTCGACAGGGTGGTCAGCCCCAGCATTTT | CASSSRQGGQPQHF
few | NA | TRBJ2-5 | 12 | TRBV3-1/TRBV3-2 | TGTGCCAGCAGCCAAGATCGAGAGACCCAGTACTTC | CASSQDRETQYF
NA | TRBD1 | TRBJ1-2 | 15 | TRBV7-8 | TGTGCCAGCAGCTCGGAATCGGACAGGGACTATGGCTACACCTTC | CASSSESDRDYGYTF
few | TRBD1 | TRBJ1-1 | 13 | TRBV12-3/TRBV12-4 | TGTGCCAGCGGCGGACAGGGTTGGGCTGAAGCTTTCTTT | CASGGQGWAEAFF
NA | TRBD2 | TRBJ2-3 | 15 | TRBV7-2 | TGTGCCAGCAGCTTAGTGACTAGCGGGGGTGATACGCAGTATTTT | CASSLVTSGGDTQYF
NA | TRBD1 | TRBJ1-4 | 15 | TRBV5-5 | TGTGCCAGCAGCCCCGACAGGGGGCCTGGTGAAAAACTGTTTTTT | CASSPDRGPGEKLFF
NA | TRBD1 | TRBJ2-4 | 19 | TRBV3-1/TRBV3-2 | TGTGCCAGCAGCCAAGCCACCATCCGGGACAGGGGAACCAAAAACATTCAGTACTTC | CASSQATIRDRGTKNIQYF
once | NA | TRBJ1-2 | 13 | TRBV18 | TGTGCCAGCTCACCTGAGGGAATCTATGGCTACACCTTC | CASSPEGIYGYTF
NA | TRBD2 | TRBJ2-3 | 16 | TRBV5-5 | TGTGCCAGCAGCTCCTTAGCGGGGGGGGGCACAGATACGCAGTATTTT | CASSSLAGGGTDTQYF
NA | NA | TRBJ1-4 | 14 | TRBV5-1 | TGCGCCAGCAGCGTCGACAGTCTAAATGAAAAACTGTTTTTT | CASSVDSLNEKLFF
NA | NA | TRBJ2-1 | 16 | TRBV2 | TGTGCCAGCAGTGGGGTTGAGCGGCCGCCTTACAATGAGCAGTTCTTC | CASSGVERPPYNEQFF
NA | NA | TRBJ1-4 | 13 | TRBV12-3/TRBV12-4 | TGTGCCAGCAGTTACGGGGTAGGGGAAAAACTGTTTTTT | CASSYGVGEKLFF
NA | NA | TRBJ1-5 | 16 | TRBV24-1 | TGTGCCACCAGCCCCTCCGGGGGAACGGGCAATCAGCCCCAGCATTTT | CATSPSGGTGNQPQHF
NA | NA | TRBJ2-7 | 13 | TRBV12-3/TRBV12-4 | TGTGCCAGCCGCCTGACAGGATATTACGAGCAGTACTTC | CASRLTGYYEQYF
NA | TRBD1 | TRBJ2-5 | 14 | TRBV6-5 | TGTGCCAGTCCGGACAGGGGGATTTGGGAGACCCAGTACTTC | CASPDRGIWETQYF
NA | NA | TRBJ1-2 | 11 | TRBV20-1 | TGCAGTGCTAGATGGCAGAAGGGCTACACCTTC | CSARWQKGYTF
NA | TRBD2 | TRBJ2-3 | 16 | TRBV5-1 | TGCGCCAGCAGCTTGGAGGGCTTAGCGGGGGCAGATACGCAGTATTTT | CASSLEGLAGADTQYF
NA | NA | TRBJ2-3 | 14 | TRBV19 | TGTGCCAGTAGTATAGGGGAAGCGGGAGATACGCAGTATTTT | CASSIGEAGDTQYF
once | NA | TRBJ1-1 | 13 | TRBV5-1 | TGCGCCAGCACCCTCCTGGAGACAGGTGAAGCTTTCTTT | CASTLLETGEAFF
NA | NA | TRBJ1-3 | 19 | TRBV24-1 | TGTGCCACCAGTAAATCCTCGGGTGGCGGAGGGAGTCGTGGAAACACCATATATTTT | CATSKSSGGGGSRGNTIYF
NA | TRBD2 | TRBJ2-5 | 14 | TRBV4-1 | TGCGCCAGCAGGCGAGTAGCGGGGAAAGAGACCCAGTACTTC | CASRRVAGKETQYF
NA | TRBD1 | TRBJ2-5 | 15 | TRBV5-1 | TGCGCCAGCAGCCTCCTGACAGGGGGCGAGGAGACCCAGTACTTC | CASSLLTGGEETQYF
NA | TRBD1 | TRBJ1-1 | 14 | TRBV6-6 | TGTGCCAGCAGTTACCTTCAGGGGGCTACTGAAGCTTTCTTT | CASSYLQGATEAFF
few | NA | TRBJ2-7 | 14 | TRBV3-1/TRBV3-2 | TGTGCCAGCAGCCGCACCGGGACAACCTACGAGCAGTACTTC | CASSRTGTTYEQYF
NA | TRBD2 | TRBJ2-1 | 16 | TRBV9 | TGTGCCAGCAGCGCCCCCAGGGAGCGGGGCTTCGGTGAGCAGTTCTTC | CASSAPRERGFGEQFF
NA | TRBD2 | TRBJ2-2 | 18 | TRBV7-2 | TGTGCCAGCAGCTTAGCTCCTTTATTCGCGGGGGGGGCCGGGGAGCTGTTTTTT | CASSLAPLFAGGAGELFF
NA | NA | TRBJ1-4 | 14 | TRBV27 | TGTGCCAGCAGTTTACAGGGCCAGAATGAAAAACTGTTTTTT | CASSLQGQNEKLFF
NA | TRBD2 | TRBJ2-3 | 15 | TRBV2 | TGTGCCAGCAGTGTGGAGCGGGGGGTCACAGATACGCAGTATTTT | CASSVERGVTDTQYF
NA | TRBD1 | TRBJ1-2 | 15 | TRBV4-1 | TGCGCCAGCAGCCAAGGACAGGGAGGAATCTATGGCTACACCTTC | CASSQGQGGIYGYTF
once | TRBD1 | TRBJ2-3 | 14 | TRBV7-9 | TGTGCCAGCACATCGACAGGGTGGGCAGATACGCAGTATTTT | CASTSTGWADTQYF
NA | TRBD1 | TRBJ1-1 | 14 | TRBV10-2 | TGCGCCAGCAGTGGAGGAGACAGGGCTGCTGAAGCTTTCTTT | CASSGGDRAAEAFF
NA | TRBD1 | TRBJ1-2 | 15 | TRBV29-1 | TGCAGCGTTGTCGGTGTGGACAGGGGTAATTATGGCTACACCTTC | CSVVGVDRGNYGYTF
few | NA | TRBJ2-7 | 14 | TRBV10-1 | TGCGCCAGCATCCAAAGGAACAGCTCCTACGAGCAGTACTTC | CASIQRNSSYEQYF
NA | TRBD1 | TRBJ2-5 | 14 | TRBV30 | TGTGCCTGGAGTGTACAGGGGGTTCAAGAGACCCAGTACTTC | CAWSVQGVQETQYF
NA | NA | TRBJ1-5 | 16 | TRBV6-6 | TGTGCCAGCAGTCGAAGGACAGACTATAGCAATCAGCCCCAGCATTTT | CASSRRTDYSNQPQHF
NA | NA | TRBJ1-1 | 13 | TRBV13 | TGTGCCAGCAGCTTACGACTCAACACTGAAGCTTTCTTT | CASSLRLNTEAFF
NA | TRBD1 | TRBJ2-5 | 16 | TRBV28 | TGTGCCAGCAGTTTTGCTGAGACAGGGGGACAAGAGACCCAGTACTTC | CASSFAETGGQETQYF
NA | TRBD1 | TRBJ1-6 | 15 | TRBV2 | TGTGCCAGCAGTGACCCGGGACAGGGCCCGGCGGCCCTCCACTTT | CASSDPGQGPAALHF
once | NA | TRBJ2-7 | 13 | TRBV12-3/TRBV12-4 | TGTGCCAGCAGTTTGGGGGGGCCGGACGAGCAGTACTTC | CASSLGGPDEQYF